Sequencing of this T cell receptor (beta chain) was carried out in a study of cytomegalovirus exposure and HLA in healthy donors. Across the study: An early release of data contained 75 million to 100 million unique TCRs, which came from HLA-typed donors. Regarding the study as a whole: The authors enumerated some 170 TCR beta chains as linked to cytomegalovirus. Upon later analysis, HLA-associated TCR beta chains proved more clonally expanded than other, equally common chains. Most of the TCR beta V segments (in an earlier analysis) were productive either about 87% or about 30% of the time.

V lost 3 bases and J lost 6; bases outside the gene matches: 8. Looked up from germline, CDR1 is LNHDA and CDR2 is SQIVND (reference sequence). The CDR3 spans 14 residues. A note on this clone: What it binds is not known.

Both 60 Vbeta primers and 13 Jbeta primers went into the PCR. The data were produced by immunoSEQ multiplex PCR, yet TCRdb's version contains in-frame clones alone and is incomplete. The top ten hold 1% to 1.5% of the sample, which has about 130,000 clones, around 83% seen once. The specimen sequenced was PBMCs. The sequence came from a girl aged 2 to 10 in good health and CMV-seronegative. V and J are TRBV19 and TRBJ2-7, with 7 bases identical to TRBD1. CDR3 DNA sequence: TGTGCCAGTAGTATGAGGGGGCGAGTTGGCGAGCAGTACTTC. Translation: CASSMRGRVGEQYF. The full variable domain, rest sourced from reference TRBV19 and TRBJ2-7, is DGGITQSPKYLFRKEGQNVTLSCEQNLNHDAMYWYRQDPGQGLRLIYYSQIVNDFQKGDIAEGYSVSREKKESFPLTVTSAQKNPTAFYLCASSMRGRVGEQYFGPGTRLTVT.